This TCR beta chain was documented in a study of blood T cell repertoires in COVID-19. V was shortened by 4 bases and J by 2 bases, with 6 bases between the two germline ends. The CDR3 is 12 residues long. Per germline, CDR1 SNHLY and CDR2 FYNNEI. Sequencing used immunoSEQ multiplex PCR; TCRdb keeps in-frame clones, though not all of them. The repertoire includes about 92,000 clones, 90% to 95% of them detected once, and about 1.7% sits in the top ten. The sequenced sample consisted of peripheral blood. The chain combines TRBV2 with TRBJ2-7, with a possible D match to TRBD2 (6 bases). The source of this sequence is a human donor with active COVID-19. The donor label of this sample is uncertain. CDR3 residues: CASSGLAYEQYF. The CDR3 coding sequence is TGTGCCAGCAGTGGACTAGCCTACGAGCAGTACTTC.